The 21 T cell receptor beta chains listed next were all sequenced from one sample in a study of beta chain features in type 1 diabetes. The investigators reverse transcribed all of the isolated RNA, so they sequenced expressed TCRB transcripts. This table comes from immunoSEQ multiplex PCR, and its TCRdb copy is limited to in-frame clones, with some not included. The sample consists of 430,000 or so clones, roughly 11% of them appearing once. Source material: naive CD4+ T cells from blood. The receptor set was obtained from a woman aged 18-29 years in good health.

This clone has a handful of counts. The CDR3 sequence is CASSSGRSSYEQYV. CDR3 nucleotides: TGTGCCAGCAGTTCGGGACGGAGCTCCTACGAGCAGTACGTC. This rearrangement joins TRBV28 to TRBJ2-7; D assignment may be TRBD1 or TRBD2 (5 bases each). The germline CDR1 and CDR2 sequences are MDHEN and SYDVKM. V lost 4 bases and J lost 0, with 10 bases in between. This CDR3 has 14 residues.

The sample holds a few counts of this clone. The J gene is TRBJ1-2, the V gene TRBV4-3, with 8 bases identical to TRBD1. This CDR3 is 14 amino acids long. Losses at the gene ends were 4 bases for V and 9 bases for J; bases not matched to a gene: 10. Germline lookup yields CDR1 LGHNA and CDR2 YSLEER. The CDR3 nucleotides read TGCGCCAGCAGCCCCACAGGGGGGCCCAAGCGCTACACCTTC. Translated, it gives CASSPTGGPKRYTF.

This clone was observed a few times. The chain is built from TRBV7-3 and TRBJ2-5, with TRBD1 identical over 9 bases. Trimming cost V 1 base and J 5 bases; bases outside gene matches: 5. CDR3 length equals 15 residues. Looked up from germline, CDR1 is SGHTA and CDR2 is FQGTGA. CDR3 nucleotides: TGTGCCAGCAGCTTAATGGGACAGGGTTCGGAGACCCAGTACTTC. Translation: CASSLMGQGSETQYF. The whole variable domain, remainder taken from reference TRBV7-3 and TRBJ2-5, is GAGVSQTPSNKVTEKGKYVELRCDPISGHTALYWYRQSLGQGPEFLIYFQGTGAADDSGLPNDRFFAVRPEGSVSTLKIQRTERGDSAVYLCASSLMGQGSETQYFGPGTRLLVL.

This chain joins TRBV27 and TRBJ1-1; unclear D gene. CDR3 size: 13 residues. Per germline, CDR1 MNHEY and CDR2 SMNVEV (reference sequence). The V gene lost 5 bases and the J gene lost 3 bases, with 10 bases spanning the gap. CDR3 loop: CASSTQSYTEAFF. The CDR3 DNA follows: TGTGCCAGCAGTACCCAAAGCTACACTGAAGCTTTCTTT.

The chain is built from TRBV4-3 and TRBJ2-3; D assignment may be TRBD1 or TRBD2 (5 bases each). Germline values: CDR1 LGHNA, CDR2 YSLEER. This CDR3 spans 16 amino acids. V gave up 1 base and J gave up 2 bases, with 13 bases separating them. The chain's CDR3 is CASSQVGRVDTDTQYF. The CDR3 bases are TGCGCCAGCAGCCAAGTGGGGCGGGTCGACACAGATACGCAGTATTTT.

In this sample, this clone turned up a few times. Other DNA sequences in this specimen translate into the identical CDR3. This chain links TRBV10-3 with TRBJ1-1; D is ambiguous. V dropped 5 bases and J dropped 5 bases, with 9 bases sitting between them. From germline, CDR1 is ENHRY and CDR2 SYGVKD. This CDR3 has 12 amino acids. CDR3 sequence reads: CAISRVGTEAFF. The DNA of the CDR3 is TGTGCCATCAGTAGGGTTGGGACTGAAGCTTTCTTT.

Only a few counts were recorded for this clone. The chain has TRBV7-9 and TRBJ2-2, with 8 bases aligning to TRBD1. The CDR3 has 15 residues. After removal of 1 base from V and 7 bases from J, the junction contained 5 bases not matched to a gene. The germline V gene has CDR1 SEHNR and CDR2 FQNEAQ (reference sequence). CDR3 nucleotide sequence: TGTGCCAGCAGCTTAGGAGACAGGGGCGGCGGGGAGCTGTTTTTT. This codes for CASSLGDRGGGELFF.

The chain has TRBV29-1 and TRBJ1-1; 11 nucleotides match TRBD1. The germline CDR1 and CDR2 sequences are SQVTM and ANQGSEA. The junction had 7 bases not matched to a gene; V was cut back by 6 bases and J by 4 bases. The CDR3 is 14 residues long. CDR3 residues: CSVADRGRSTEAFF. The CDR3, as DNA: TGCAGCGTGGCGGACAGGGGGCGAAGCACTGAAGCTTTCTTT.

This clone has a handful of counts. The chain uses TRBV27 and TRBJ2-7; D may be TRBD1 or TRBD2 (5 bases each). V was pared by 3 bases and J by 2 bases, with 11 bases between. Germline V gives CDR1 MNHEY, CDR2 SMNVEV (reference sequence). This CDR3 contains 14 residues. CDR3 DNA: TGTGCCAGCAGTTTGGGACCACAAGCCTACGAGCAGTACGTC. Residues: CASSLGPQAYEQYV.

The rearrangement links TRBV15 to TRBJ2-5; D possibly matches TRBD1 or TRBD2 (5 bases each). The CDR3 consists of 13 residues. Trimming shortened V by 1 base and J by 2 bases, and 5 bases separated the two germline ends. The germline V gene encodes CDR1 LNHNV and CDR2 YYDKDF (reference sequence). CDR3 in amino acids: CATSRGGQETQYF. CDR3 coding DNA: TGTGCCACCAGCAGAGGGGGGCAAGAGACCCAGTACTTC.

In its sample, this clone was seen a few times. The V call is TRBV9, the J call TRBJ2-7, with 7 bases that match TRBD2. The CDR3 contains 16 residues. Germline V gene lookup returns CDR1 SGDLS and CDR2 YYNGEE. The V gene end was trimmed by 3 bases and the J gene end by 1 base; junction bases not matched to a gene: 10. The DNA for the CDR3 is TGTGCCAGCAGCGCCCCCGGGACTACCGATTCCTACGAGCAGTACTTC. The encoded protein is CASSAPGTTDSYEQYF.

In its sample, this clone was seen a few times. The gene calls are TRBV9 and TRBJ2-5, with TRBD2 matching 13 bases. Unmatched junction bases numbered 3, after V lost 4 bases and J lost 3 bases. There are 15 residues in the CDR3. CDR1 is SGDLS and CDR2 is YYNGEE in the germline V gene. CDR3 nucleotides: TGTGCCAGCAGCTTCGGGACTAGCGGGGAAGAGACCCAGTACTTC. This sequence encodes CASSFGTSGEETQYF.

The chain has TRBV7-9 and TRBJ2-7; D tentatively reads TRBD1 or TRBD2 (7 bases each). This CDR3 region has 13 residues. The germline V gene has CDR1 SEHNR and CDR2 FQNEAQ (reference sequence). Trimming cost V 4 bases and J 7 bases, with 14 bases left between them. DNA for the CDR3: TGTGCCAGCAGCTCGTCAGGGGGAGGGGAGCAGTACTTC. Translation: CASSSSGGGEQYF.

The sample holds a few counts of this clone. The rearrangement joins TRBV25-1 to TRBJ2-5; D is unresolved. The V gene's germline CDR1 is MGHDK and CDR2 SYGVNS. V shed 2 bases and J shed 5 bases, with 6 bases lying between them. This CDR3 is built from 12 residues. CDR3 protein: CASSETLETQYF. CDR3 nucleotides: TGTGCCAGCAGTGAAACTTTGGAGACCCAGTACTTC.

The gene calls are TRBV29-1 and TRBJ2-1; tentatively, D is TRBD2 (7 bases). V was shortened by 8 bases and J by 0 bases, with 20 bases between the two germline ends. Germline-derived CDR1 and CDR2 are SQVTM and ANQGSEA. The CDR3 extends over 16 amino acids. The CDR3, as DNA: TGCAGCCGGATAAGGGGGGGATCCAGCTCCTACAATGAGCAGTTCTTC. Its protein is CSRIRGGSSSYNEQFF.

The rearrangement links TRBV7-3 to TRBJ2-3; D might be TRBD1 (5 bases). Germline CDR1 reads SGHTA; CDR2 reads FQGTGA. With 2 bases removed from V and 0 bases from J, the gap between germline ends came to 9 bases. The length of the CDR3 is 15 residues. CDR3 in DNA: TGTGCCAGCAGCTTATGGGGCTATAGCACAGATACGCAGTATTTT. Protein: CASSLWGYSTDTQYF.

This clone was picked up a small number of times. Additional DNA sequences in this sample encode the identical CDR3. CDR3 sequence: CASSLTSSYNEQFF. In nucleotides, the CDR3 is TGTGCCAGCAGCTTAACTAGCTCCTACAATGAGCAGTTCTTC. The V and J genes are TRBV7-9 and TRBJ2-1; a weak D match, TRBD2 (5 bases). Germline V gene sequence: CDR1 SEHNR, CDR2 FQNEAQ (reference sequence). This CDR3 is built from 14 residues. The V and J ends lost 2 bases and 0 bases respectively, with 5 bases between them.

The chain combines TRBV25-1 with TRBJ2-7, with 9 bases lining up with TRBD1. Germline trimming cut 3 bases from V and 5 bases from J; bases unmatched to any gene: 11. The CDR3 spans 16 residues. Germline CDR1 MGHDK, CDR2 SYGVNS. DNA for the CDR3: TGTGCCAGCAGTGATCAGTCCGGGACAGGGCTCAACGAGCAGTACTTC. It codes for CASSDQSGTGLNEQYF.

This sequence joins TRBV7-2 and TRBJ2-1, with unresolved D. This CDR3 is 13 amino acids long. Germline V gene data show CDR1 as SGHTA and CDR2 as FQGNSA. The ends were cut back, 2 bases at V and 1 base at J, with 3 bases in the middle. CDR3 nucleotides: TGTGCCAGCAGCTTACAGTCCTACAATGAGCAGTTCTTC. Its protein product is CASSLQSYNEQFF.

This clone was counted between two and nine times. The V gene is TRBV27, the J gene TRBJ1-5; TRBD1 might be the D (6 bases). Germline V gene data show CDR1 as MNHEY and CDR2 as SMNVEV (reference sequence). V was cut by 6 bases and J by 1 base, with 13 bases left in between. The CDR3 totals 15 residues. In nucleotides, the CDR3 is TGTGCCAGCAGGCGCTCCCAGGGGAGCAATCAGCCCCAGCATTTT. Its translation is CASRRSQGSNQPQHF.

This clone was observed many times. The chain combines TRBV5-6 with TRBJ2-5; D ambiguous. Trimming cost V 0 bases and J 4 bases, with 7 bases left between them. CDR1 is SGHDT and CDR2 is YYEEEE in the germline V gene. The CDR3 has 13 residues. The CDR3 protein is CASSLEQPETQYF. Written as DNA, the CDR3 is TGTGCCAGCAGCTTGGAGCAGCCAGAGACCCAGTACTTC.